The clone carrying this T cell receptor (beta chain) was picked up a small number of times. As yet, its antigen is unknown. The CDR3 totals 15 residues. V gave up 3 bases and J gave up 0 bases, with 12 bases separating them. CDR1 is DFQATT, CDR2 SNEGSKA, per germline (reference sequence). Via MiXCR, TCRdb re-called the RT-PCR reads, giving one row per CDR3 protein. Here the sample spans 490,000 or so distinct CDR3 sequences, less than 8% being singletons. The sample belongs to a study of response to subunit inactivated influenza vaccine. Notes on the study in general: It was suggested by the authors that few new T cells are recruited by each seasonal influenza vaccination.

The genes are TRBV20-1 and TRBJ2-1; D perhaps matches TRBD1 (6 bases). The sequence came from a man between 50 and 69 years old who received an inactivated influenza vaccine. The sample consisted of PBMCs from blood, taken roughly 24 months after vaccination. The CDR3 DNA sequence: TGCAGTGCTAGCGGTGGGACAAGCTCCTACAATGAGCAGTTCTTC. The encoded protein is CSASGGTSSYNEQFF.